These 21 T cell receptor beta chains were all obtained from the same sample, sequenced in a study of blood T cell repertoires in COVID-19. Sequenced by immunoSEQ multiplex PCR; TCRdb stores in-frame clones only, minus some. Of fewer than 250,000 clones listed, approximately 84% are singletons. The sequencing sample was made of peripheral blood. These receptor sequences come from a man between 35 and 55 years old with acute or convalescent COVID-19.

The chain is built from TRBV7-2 and TRBJ1-5, with unresolved D. CDR1 and CDR2 from the germline V gene are SGHTA and FQGNSA. V was clipped by 0 bases and J by 6 bases, with 9 bases between them. This CDR3 region has 14 residues. The CDR3 region has the DNA TGTGCCAGCAGCTTAGCGTCGGGGAGTCAGCCCCAGCATTTT. Protein sequence: CASSLASGSQPQHF. Full variable domain (outside the CDR3, taken from reference TRBV7-2 and TRBJ1-5): GAGVSQSPSNKVTEKGKDVELRCDPISGHTALYWYRQSLGQGLEFLIYFQGNSAPDKSGLPSDRFSAERTGGSVSTLTIQRTQQEDSAVYLCASSLASGSQPQHFGDGTRLSIL.

This rearrangement joins TRBV11-2 to TRBJ2-3; 8 positions agree with TRBD2. CDR1 is SGHAT and CDR2 is FQNNGV in the germline V gene. Trimming took 2 bases from V and 5 from J; bases not matched to a gene: 6. The CDR3 is 15 residues long. The CDR3 is CASSLYGGARDTQYF. CDR3 sequence (DNA): TGTGCCAGCAGCTTATACGGGGGGGCGAGAGATACGCAGTATTTT.

The CDR3 spells CASTARGEQFF. Here the CDR3 DNA reads TGTGCCAGCACAGCCCGGGGTGAGCAGTTCTTC. The chain recombines TRBV21-1 with TRBJ2-1; TRBD2, the table's D call, was not compared with the DNA. TRBV21-1 represents a pseudogene. The CDR3 length is 11 residues.

The chain carries TRBV13 and TRBJ1-3; D is possibly TRBD1 (5 bases). CDR1 PRHDT and CDR2 FYEKMQ come from the germline V gene (reference sequence). V lost 5 bases to trimming and J lost 0 bases, with 17 bases between them. This CDR3 has 17 amino acids. CDR3 region: CASSLGPGDHSGNTIYF. In DNA form, the CDR3 reads TGTGCCAGCAGCCTTGGACCGGGGGACCACTCTGGAAACACCATATATTTT.

The rearrangement joins TRBV9 to TRBJ1-2; TRBD1 agrees at 8 bases. The CDR3 loop spans 15 amino acids. Trimming cost V 3 bases and J 4 bases; bases outside gene matches: 8. CDR1 and CDR2 from the germline V gene are SGDLS and YYNGEE. The CDR3 coding sequence is TGTGCCAGCAGCGCCAATATTGACAGGGGCTATGGCTACACCTTC. It translates to CASSANIDRGYGYTF.

The chain carries TRBV5-8 and TRBJ2-3, with D uncertain. V lost 2 bases and J lost 6, with 10 bases in between. The CDR3 is 13 amino acids. CDR1 and CDR2 from the germline V gene are SGHTS and YDEGEE. In nucleotides, the CDR3 is TGTGCCAGCAGCTTTCAGGTTTCGGATACGCAGTATTTT. Protein sequence: CASSFQVSDTQYF.

The genes are TRBV27 and TRBJ2-1, with D possibly matching TRBD2 (6 bases). Germline V CDR1 and CDR2: MNHEY, SMNVEV (reference sequence). Trimming removed 1 base from V and 1 base from J, with 11 bases in between. CDR3 length: 16 residues. The CDR3: CASSLWGEQSYNEQFF. DNA of the CDR3: TGTGCCAGCAGTTTATGGGGGGAACAGTCCTACAATGAGCAGTTCTTC.

V gene TRBV29-1 combines with J gene TRBJ1-2, with 9 nucleotides matching TRBD1. This CDR3 region has 13 residues. V gave up 7 bases and J gave up 2 bases; unmatched junction bases: 5. Germline loops: CDR1 SQVTM, CDR2 ANQGSEA. The CDR3 spells CSGGDRDNYGYTF. CDR3 sequence (DNA): TGCAGCGGGGGGGACAGGGACAACTATGGCTACACCTTC.

The rearrangement links TRBV7-9 to TRBJ1-5; 8 nucleotides align to TRBD1. The CDR3 runs to 15 residues. V was pared by 1 base and J by 7 bases, with 6 bases of the junction left unmatched. Germline CDR1 reads SEHNR; CDR2 reads FQNEAQ (reference sequence). For the CDR3, the DNA is TGTGCCAGCAGCTTAGATACAGGGGGACGACAGCCCCAGCATTTT. Amino acids: CASSLDTGGRQPQHF.

The rearrangement links TRBV5-1 to TRBJ2-1, with 10 bases matching TRBD2. The V gene end was trimmed by 0 bases and the J gene end by 5 bases; junction bases not matched to a gene: 5. Germline-derived CDR1 and CDR2 are SGHRS and YFSETQ. This CDR3 is built from 16 residues. DNA for the CDR3: TGCGCCAGCAGCTTGGTCAGCGGGGGGGCCCACAATGAGCAGTTCTTC. This translates into CASSLVSGGAHNEQFF.

This rearrangement joins TRBV19 to TRBJ2-1; 9 bases fit TRBD2. This CDR3 has 13 residues. With V trimmed by 8 bases and J by 6 bases, 5 bases remained unmatched. Germline assignment: CDR1 LNHDA and CDR2 SQIVND (reference sequence). The CDR3 DNA reads as TGTGCCAGTCGCGAGCGGGGGGTCAATGAGCAGTTCTTC. Residues: CASRERGVNEQFF. The whole variable domain, remainder taken from reference TRBV19 and TRBJ2-1, is DGGITQSPKYLFRKEGQNVTLSCEQNLNHDAMYWYRQDPGQGLRLIYYSQIVNDFQKGDIAEGYSVSREKKESFPLTVTSAQKNPTAFYLCASRERGVNEQFFGPGTRLTVL.

This clone was counted a few times. The J gene is TRBJ2-7, the V gene TRBV15, with TRBD1 matching 10 bases. Germline-derived CDR1 and CDR2 are LNHNV and YYDKDF (reference sequence). Trimming removed 1 base from V and 5 bases from J; junction bases left unmatched: 8. CDR3 length: 16 residues. CDR3: CATSRAKGQGWDEQYF. The CDR3 DNA reads TGTGCCACCAGCAGAGCCAAGGGACAGGGGTGGGACGAGCAGTACTTC.

This chain joins TRBV6-6 and TRBJ1-1, with TRBD1 identical over 7 bases. From germline, CDR1 is MNHNY and CDR2 SVGAGI (reference sequence). This CDR3 contains 15 residues. V was pared by 1 base and J by 0 bases, with 2 bases of the junction left unmatched. CDR3: CASSYWGQLNTEAFF. CDR3 nucleotides: TGTGCCAGCAGTTACTGGGGACAGCTGAACACTGAAGCTTTCTTT.

The V and J genes are TRBV9 and TRBJ2-7; D call uncertain. The CDR3 has 12 amino acids. Germline loops: CDR1 SGDLS, CDR2 YYNGEE. V gave up 4 bases and J gave up 7 bases, with 12 bases separating them. The CDR3 protein is CASSPLPSEQYF. CDR3 in DNA: TGTGCCAGCAGCCCACTCCCCTCTGAGCAGTACTTC.

This clone was detected only a few times. The V and J genes are TRBV27 and TRBJ2-7; the match to TRBD1 covers 8 bases. From germline, CDR1 is MNHEY and CDR2 SMNVEV (reference sequence). V trimming: 4 bases; J trimming: 12 bases; junction bases outside the gene matches: 5. CDR3 size: 11 residues. In DNA, the CDR3 is TGTGCCAGCAGTTCTTCACAGGGGGGGTACTTC. Amino acids: CASSSSQGGYF.

This clone was seen once. The V and J genes are TRBV5-6 and TRBJ2-5; D may be TRBD2 (6 bases). Trimming took 0 bases from V and 5 from J, leaving 14 bases between them. The germline gives CDR1 SGHDT, CDR2 YYEEEE. CDR3 length: 15 amino acids. This chain's CDR3 is CASSLVNHGGETQYF. The CDR3 DNA sequence: TGTGCCAGCAGCTTGGTGAATCATGGGGGGGAGACCCAGTACTTC.

This clone has only a few counts. The genes are TRBV15 and TRBJ1-5; unclear D gene. Germline V gene data show CDR1 as LNHNV and CDR2 as YYDKDF (reference sequence). The CDR3 loop spans 14 amino acids. The ends were cut back, 9 bases at V and 0 bases at J, with 12 bases in the middle. This chain's CDR3 is CATRPGGSNQPQHF. CDR3 in DNA: TGTGCCACTCGGCCGGGAGGTAGCAATCAGCCCCAGCATTTT.

V is TRBV7-9 and J is TRBJ2-3; the D gene is possibly TRBD2 (5 bases). CDR3 length equals 16 residues. Germline V gene sequence: CDR1 SEHNR, CDR2 FQNEAQ (reference sequence). The V and J ends lost 1 base and 2 bases respectively, with 13 bases between them. The CDR3: CASSLGVGEVTDTQYF. Written as DNA, the CDR3 is TGTGCCAGCAGCTTAGGAGTGGGAGAGGTCACAGATACGCAGTATTTT.

This sequence joins TRBV19 and TRBJ2-1; 9 bases are a match to TRBD1. Germline trimming cut 7 bases from V and 1 base from J; bases unmatched to any gene: 5. The CDR3 extends over 15 amino acids. Germline V gives CDR1 LNHDA, CDR2 SQIVND (reference sequence). Written as DNA, the CDR3 is TGTGCCAGTACCGCTGGACAGGGGTCCTACAATGAGCAGTTCTTC. It specifies CASTAGQGSYNEQFF.

This chain links TRBV12-3 or TRBV12-4 with TRBJ1-2; 8 bases agree with TRBD1. The V and J ends lost 6 bases and 5 bases, in that order; junction bases with no gene match: 5. The CDR3 is made up of 13 amino acids. The CDR3: CASSPDRVYGYTF. The CDR3 DNA follows: TGTGCCAGCAGCCCGGACAGGGTGTATGGCTACACCTTC.

The CDR3 nucleotides read TGTGCCAGCAGTTACTCGAACCAGGGTGGCAAAAAACTGTTTTTT. Protein sequence: CASSYSNQGGKKLFF. The V and J genes are TRBV6-2 or TRBV6-3 and TRBJ1-4, with D possibly TRBD1 on 5 matching bases. CDR3 size: 15 residues. V was trimmed by 0 bases and J by 9 bases, leaving 14 bases between them. Germline V gives CDR1 MNHEY, CDR2 SVGEGT.